Included here is one T cell receptor (beta chain) sequence, with context. Its matching antigen is unknown. Amplification used 60 Vbeta primers and 13 Jbeta primers. Measured with immunoSEQ multiplex PCR; TCRdb has only the in-frame clones, and not every one. The table shows 150,000 to 160,000 clones, with roughly 77% occurring only once. This sample is drawn from a study of cytomegalovirus exposure and HLA in healthy donors. Study-level findings and limits: TCR beta chains numbering roughly 150 were designated cytomegalovirus-associated.

The ends were cut back, 6 bases at V and 6 bases at J, with 19 bases in the middle. This CDR3 comprises 15 residues. Germline V gene lookup returns CDR1 SGHRS and CDR2 YFSETQ. Sequences were obtained from PBMCs. The chain combines TRBV5-1 with TRBJ2-1; a possible D gene is TRBD2 (5 bases). This receptor was taken from a man in his thirties or forties in good health and CMV-seropositive. CDR3 region: CASNGGPGLSNEQFF. The CDR3 coding sequence is TGCGCCAGCAACGGCGGTCCGGGGTTGAGCAATGAGCAGTTCTTC.